The sequence of this TCR beta chain was determined in a study of blood T cell repertoires in COVID-19. The wider study: The United States, Italy and Spain were the sources of the acute and convalescent COVID-19 samples. PBMCs, B-cell-depleted T cells, or T cells were the source of the cDNA or gDNA that made up the material.

The CDR3 has 13 residues. V dropped 5 bases and J dropped 3; count of bases not matched to a gene: 3. The germline CDR1 and CDR2 sequences are LNHDA and SQIVND (reference sequence). In the authors' methods: Estimates of nucleated cell counts were drawn from the amplification of reference gene primers. Sequencing used immunoSEQ multiplex PCR; TCRdb keeps in-frame clones, though not all of them. The V and J calls and clone size are taken from that table; D and trimming were inferred from the DNA. The sample records more than 90,000 clones, more than 75% being singletons. The TCR was taken from a man in his forties with acute or convalescent COVID-19. Sequencing was performed on peripheral blood. The chain couples TRBV19 to TRBJ2-7; TRBD1 aligns across 8 bases. As DNA, the CDR3 is TGTGCCAGTAGTGCGGGGACAGGCTACGAGCAGTACTTC. Encoded protein: CASSAGTGYEQYF.